This TCR beta chain was found in a study of shared T cell receptors in the human thymus. Sequenced by immunoSEQ multiplex PCR; TCRdb stores in-frame clones only, minus some. This sample has under 450,000 clones, with around 95% found just once. Germline V gene data show CDR1 as GTSNPN and CDR2 as SVGIG (reference sequence). With V trimmed by 1 base and J by 2 bases, 14 bases remained unmatched. The CDR3 is 18 residues long. The sample comprised thymocytes. The sequence was obtained from a human donor. The chain is built from TRBV30 and TRBJ1-2; 9 positions agree with TRBD1. The CDR3 spells CAWSGGLDRGFSNYGYTF. The CDR3, as DNA: TGTGCCTGGAGTGGAGGTTTGGACAGGGGATTCAGCAACTATGGCTACACCTTC.